This TCR beta chain was obtained from a study of human T cells and chemical hapten exposure. In the source study's methods: About 97,000 TCRs per sample was the median, with a range of roughly 23,224 to 750,000. From the RACE reads, TCRdb called clonotypes with MiXCR, one entry per CDR3 protein. It is TCRdb's table, rather than the study itself, that gives the V and J calls and clone size. The profile covers about 360,000 distinct CDR3 sequences, with around 6.9% appearing a single time and roughly 7.9% taken by the ten largest. Many counts were recorded for this clonotype. Time point described: patch test 1, 2 weeks after DPC sensitization. The sample's treatment: therapeutic diphenylcyclopropenone sensitization with weekly scalp DPC. Trimming took off 1 base at V and 7 bases at J, with 4 bases between the two ends. The CDR3 spans 11 residues. Germline CDR1 reads DFQATT; CDR2 reads SNEGSKA (reference sequence).

The rearrangement uses TRBV20-1 and TRBJ1-4, with D unresolved. The TCR comes from a woman between 18 and 29 years old with alopecia areata. Some clones in this sample may be carry-over from other donors' samples. The starting material was whole blood, obtained in connection with sensitization to the hapten diphenylcyclopropenone (DPC). Written as DNA, the CDR3 is TGCAGTGCTAGAGGGATTGAAAAACTGTTTTTT. Protein product: CSARGIEKLFF.